These 16 T cell receptor beta chains were all obtained from the same sample, sequenced in a study of identifying expanded T cells in peripheral blood. Generated by immunoSEQ multiplex PCR, the TCRdb table keeps only in-frame clones and is missing some. The sample has approximately 100,000 clones, roughly 91% seen once; the top ten hold about a sixth. Sequenced: blood. The receptor set was obtained from a person between 18 and 75 years old in good health.

V and J are TRBV6-5 and TRBJ2-7; TRBD1 matches at 8 bases. This CDR3 has 13 amino acids. Germline assignment: CDR1 MNHEY and CDR2 SVGAGI. The V gene end was trimmed by 7 bases and the J gene end by 7 bases; junction bases not matched to a gene: 9. The CDR3 region is CASNAQGAREQYF. CDR3 DNA: TGTGCCAGCAATGCGCAGGGGGCTCGAGAGCAGTACTTC.

V and J are TRBV7-6 and TRBJ1-1; no firm D call. The germline V gene has CDR1 SGHVS and CDR2 FNYEAQ. V was pared by 5 bases and J by 11 bases, with 18 bases between. The CDR3 sequence is 13 residues long. In DNA, the CDR3 is TGTGCCAGCAGCCCCCTCGGGGTAAGAATGGCTTTCTTT. It translates to CASSPLGVRMAFF.

The rearrangement uses TRBV18 and TRBJ1-1, with D hard to call. Between the trimmed V and J ends, which lost 10 bases and 6 bases, there was a span of 24 bases. This CDR3 has 15 residues. Germline V gene lookup returns CDR1 KGHSH and CDR2 LQKENI. Here the CDR3 reads CATKQIISADAEAFF. CDR3 in DNA: TGTGCCACCAAGCAGATTATCTCTGCGGACGCTGAAGCTTTCTTT.

The chain combines TRBV11-3 with TRBJ2-2; weak D call: TRBD2 (6 bases). The CDR3 totals 15 residues. The V end lost 2 bases, the J end lost 4 bases, and 11 bases lay between the germline ends. Germline assignment: CDR1 SGHNT and CDR2 YENEEA. Here the CDR3 reads CASSLRGTGTGELFF. The CDR3 nucleotides are TGTGCCAGCAGCTTACGGGGGACGGGCACCGGGGAGCTGTTTTTT.

The gene calls are TRBV5-6 and TRBJ2-3; 7 bases align to TRBD2. Germline loops: CDR1 SGHDT, CDR2 YYEEEE. The CDR3 totals 15 residues. With V trimmed by 0 bases and J by 1 base, 2 bases remained unmatched. The CDR3 DNA follows: TGTGCCAGCAGCTTGGCGGGGGGAGGCACAGATACGCAGTATTTT. Translating it yields CASSLAGGGTDTQYF. The complete variable domain, with remaining parts taken from reference TRBV5-6 and TRBJ2-3, reads DAGVTQSPTHLIKTRGQQVTLRCSPKSGHDTVSWYQQALGQGPQFIFQYYEEEERQRGNFPDRFSGHQFPNYSSELNVNALLLGDSALYLCASSLAGGGTDTQYFGPGTRLTVL.

The CDR3 DNA follows: TGTGCCAGCAGCCCTGGACAGGGGATGAGTCAGCCCCAGCATTTT. Encoded protein: CASSPGQGMSQPQHF. The chain has TRBV6-5 and TRBJ1-5, with TRBD1 identical over 9 bases. CDR3 length: 15 amino acids. From germline, CDR1 is MNHEY and CDR2 SVGAGI. V shed 6 bases, J shed 6 bases, and the junction held 9 bases outside the gene matches.

V usage is TRBV19 and J usage is TRBJ2-3; D uncertain. Trimming took 7 bases from V and 2 from J, leaving 13 bases between them. This CDR3 comprises 14 residues. Germline V gives CDR1 LNHDA, CDR2 SQIVND (reference sequence). CDR3 bases: TGTGCCAGTAACCCAGCCTTCATCACAGATACGCAGTATTTT. It encodes CASNPAFITDTQYF.

The chain carries TRBV15 and TRBJ1-2; 7 bases map to TRBD1. The CDR3 runs 15 residues. The germline CDR1 and CDR2 sequences are LNHNV and YYDKDF (reference sequence). The V segment lost 4 bases and the J segment 5 bases; nucleotides outside the gene matches: 10. The CDR3 DNA reads as TGTGCCACCAGCACCTCCCGGGAGGGGGCTTATGGCTACACCTTC. Amino acid sequence: CATSTSREGAYGYTF.

The rearrangement joins TRBV5-1 to TRBJ2-2, with 7 bases matching TRBD1. V was pared by 1 base and J by 3 bases, with 0 bases of the junction left unmatched. The CDR3 loop spans 14 amino acids. Germline V gene lookup returns CDR1 SGHRS and CDR2 YFSETQ. DNA for the CDR3: TGCGCCAGCAGCTTGACAGGGGACACCGGGGAGCTGTTTTTT. Residues: CASSLTGDTGELFF.

The chain is built from TRBV7-2 and TRBJ1-1; no firm D call. CDR3 length equals 13 residues. Per germline, CDR1 SGHTA and CDR2 FQGNSA. The V end was cut by 2 bases, the J end by 11 bases, with 15 bases between. CDR3 DNA: TGTGCCAGCAGCTTATCTCCGGGCAGTAGGGCTTTCTTT. Its protein product is CASSLSPGSRAFF. Looking up the rest from reference TRBV7-2 and TRBJ1-1 gives the full variable domain: GAGVSQSPSNKVTEKGKDVELRCDPISGHTALYWYRQSLGQGLEFLIYFQGNSAPDKSGLPSDRFSAERTGGSVSTLTIQRTQQEDSAVYLCASSLSPGSRAFFGQGTRLTVV.

The rearrangement uses TRBV29-1 and TRBJ2-1; D gene uncertain. Germline CDR1 reads SQVTM; CDR2 reads ANQGSEA. Deletions cut 0 bases from V and 4 bases from J, with 16 bases between. CDR3 length: 16 residues. CDR3: CSVEDWGTSPYNEQFF. The CDR3 nucleotides are TGCAGCGTTGAAGACTGGGGAACTTCCCCTTACAATGAGCAGTTCTTC.

This clone was detected only a few times. The rearrangement links TRBV7-9 to TRBJ2-2; D unclear. Trimming stripped 1 base from V and 4 bases from J, with 4 bases between. The CDR3 runs to 13 residues. Germline CDR1 and CDR2: SEHNR and FQNEAQ (reference sequence). This chain's CDR3 is CASSLEGTGELFF. The DNA for the CDR3 is TGTGCCAGCAGCTTAGAGGGCACCGGGGAGCTGTTTTTT.

The chain combines TRBV28 with TRBJ1-4; D gene unclear. This CDR3 region has 14 residues. V was trimmed by 6 bases and J by 7 bases, leaving 15 bases between them. Germline CDR1 and CDR2: MDHEN and SYDVKM. The CDR3 loop reads CASSTGPLSEKLFF. The CDR3, as DNA: TGTGCCAGCAGCACCGGGCCCTTAAGTGAAAAACTGTTTTTT. Filled out from reference TRBV28 and TRBJ1-4, the complete variable domain reads DVKVTQSSRYLVKRTGEKVFLECVQDMDHENMFWYRQDPGLGLRLIYFSYDVKMKEKGDIPEGYSVSREKKERFSLILESASTNQTSMYLCASSTGPLSEKLFFGSGTQLSVL.

This clone was seen just once. The rearrangement uses TRBV7-2 and TRBJ2-7; D remains unclear. The CDR3 has 14 residues. Per germline, CDR1 SGHTA and CDR2 FQGNSA. V lost 1 base and J lost 7, with 14 bases in between. CDR3 sequence: CASSLVSPSSEQYF. The CDR3 DNA is TGTGCCAGCAGCTTAGTATCCCCTAGTAGTGAGCAGTACTTC.

The chain recombines TRBV28 with TRBJ2-7; D is unclear. V lost 4 bases to trimming and J lost 0 bases, with 13 bases between them. From germline, CDR1 is MDHEN and CDR2 SYDVKM. The CDR3 sequence is 15 residues long. This CDR3 is CASSSPGRFSYEQYF. The CDR3 DNA sequence: TGTGCCAGCAGTTCCCCAGGACGCTTCTCCTACGAGCAGTACTTC.

Details on this clone: Here the CDR3 omits its conserved ending phenylalanine or tryptophan, so a read error is the likely source. It is unclear where the CDR3 begins or ends on the DNA, so no DNA is shown, and the CDR3 is as TCRdb lists it. This chain uses TRBV5-4 with TRBJ2-3; the DNA was not used to check the table's D call, TRBD2. CDR1 is SGHNT, CDR2 YYREEE, per germline (reference sequence). 13 amino acids form the CDR3, both terminal residues included. The CDR3 sequence: CASTRGTAAPVFS.